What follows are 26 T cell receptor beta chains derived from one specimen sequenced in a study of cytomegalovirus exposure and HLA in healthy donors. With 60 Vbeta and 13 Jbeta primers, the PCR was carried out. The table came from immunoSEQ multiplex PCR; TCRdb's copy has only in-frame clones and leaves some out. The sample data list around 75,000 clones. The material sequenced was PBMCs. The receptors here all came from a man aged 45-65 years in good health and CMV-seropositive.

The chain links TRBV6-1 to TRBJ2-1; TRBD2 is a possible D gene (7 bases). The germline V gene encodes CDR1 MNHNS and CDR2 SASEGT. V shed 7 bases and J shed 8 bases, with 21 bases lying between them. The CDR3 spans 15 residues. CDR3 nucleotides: TGTGCCAGCAATATAGCCGGGGGGCAGAGTGATGAGCAGTTCTTC. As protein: CASNIAGGQSDEQFF.

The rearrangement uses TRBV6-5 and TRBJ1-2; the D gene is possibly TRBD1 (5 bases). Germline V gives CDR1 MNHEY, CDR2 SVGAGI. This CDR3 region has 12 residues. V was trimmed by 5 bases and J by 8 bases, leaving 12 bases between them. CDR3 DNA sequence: TGTGCCAGCAGTCAGGGAAAGTGGGGCTACACCTTC. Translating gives CASSQGKWGYTF.

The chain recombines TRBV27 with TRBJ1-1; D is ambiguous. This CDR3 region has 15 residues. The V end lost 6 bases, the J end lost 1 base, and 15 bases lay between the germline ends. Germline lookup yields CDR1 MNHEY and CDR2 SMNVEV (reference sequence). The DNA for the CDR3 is TGTGCCAGCAGCCGTCTCCGAGGCCCGAACACTGAAGCTTTCTTT. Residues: CASSRLRGPNTEAFF.

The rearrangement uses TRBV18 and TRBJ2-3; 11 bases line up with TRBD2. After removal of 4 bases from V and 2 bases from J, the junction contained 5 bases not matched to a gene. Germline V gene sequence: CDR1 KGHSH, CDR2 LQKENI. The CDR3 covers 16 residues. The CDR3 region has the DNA TGTGCCAGCTCACGAGGGACTAGCGGATACACAGATACGCAGTATTTT. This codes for CASSRGTSGYTDTQYF.

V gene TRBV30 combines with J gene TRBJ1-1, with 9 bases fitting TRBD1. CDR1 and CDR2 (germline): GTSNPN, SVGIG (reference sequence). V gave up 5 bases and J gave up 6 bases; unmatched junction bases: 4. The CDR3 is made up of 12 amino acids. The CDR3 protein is CAWDRGTPEAFF. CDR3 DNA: TGTGCCTGGGACAGGGGGACCCCTGAAGCTTTCTTT.

The chain's CDR3 is CASSLRGLGYNEQFF. The CDR3 coding sequence is TGTGCCAGCAGCTTAAGGGGACTGGGGTACAATGAGCAGTTCTTC. The chain joins TRBV5-6 to TRBJ2-1, with D perhaps matching TRBD2 (6 bases). The V end was cut by 2 bases, the J end by 4 bases, with 13 bases between. The CDR3 sequence is 15 residues long. Germline CDR1 reads SGHDT; CDR2 reads YYEEEE.

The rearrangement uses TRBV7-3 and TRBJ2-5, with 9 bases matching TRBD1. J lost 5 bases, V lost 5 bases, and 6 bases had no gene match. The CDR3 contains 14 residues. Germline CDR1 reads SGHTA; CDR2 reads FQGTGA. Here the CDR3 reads CASSRTGERETQYF. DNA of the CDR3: TGTGCCAGCAGCCGGACAGGGGAGAGGGAGACCCAGTACTTC.

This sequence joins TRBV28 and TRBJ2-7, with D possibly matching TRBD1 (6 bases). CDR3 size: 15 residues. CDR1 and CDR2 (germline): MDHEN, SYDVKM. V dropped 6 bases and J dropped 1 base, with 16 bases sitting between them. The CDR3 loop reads CASSRTLDRSYEQYF. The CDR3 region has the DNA TGTGCCAGCAGCCGTACCCTGGACAGATCCTACGAGCAGTACTTC. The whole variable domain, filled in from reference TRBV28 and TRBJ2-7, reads DVKVTQSSRYLVKRTGEKVFLECVQDMDHENMFWYRQDPGLGLRLIYFSYDVKMKEKGDIPEGYSVSREKKERFSLILESASTNQTSMYLCASSRTLDRSYEQYFGPGTRLTVT.

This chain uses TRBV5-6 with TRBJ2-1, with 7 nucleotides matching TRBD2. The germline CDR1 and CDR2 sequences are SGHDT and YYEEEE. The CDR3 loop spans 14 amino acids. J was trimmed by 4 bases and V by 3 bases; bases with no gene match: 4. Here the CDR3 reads CASSSGGPYNEQFF. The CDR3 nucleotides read TGTGCCAGCAGCTCGGGGGGACCTTACAATGAGCAGTTCTTC.

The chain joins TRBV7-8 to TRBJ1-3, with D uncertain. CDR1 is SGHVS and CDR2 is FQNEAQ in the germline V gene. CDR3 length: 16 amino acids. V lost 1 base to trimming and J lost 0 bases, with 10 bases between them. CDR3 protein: CASSLEQLYSGNTIYF. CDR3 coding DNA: TGTGCCAGCAGCTTAGAACAGCTGTACTCTGGAAACACCATATATTTT.

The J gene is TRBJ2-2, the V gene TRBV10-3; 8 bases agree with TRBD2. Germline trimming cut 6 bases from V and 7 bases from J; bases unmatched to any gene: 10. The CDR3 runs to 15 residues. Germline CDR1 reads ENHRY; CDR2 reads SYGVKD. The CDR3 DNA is TGTGCCATCAGATTGACTAGCGATAAGGGCGGGGAGCTGTTTTTT. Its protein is CAIRLTSDKGGELFF.

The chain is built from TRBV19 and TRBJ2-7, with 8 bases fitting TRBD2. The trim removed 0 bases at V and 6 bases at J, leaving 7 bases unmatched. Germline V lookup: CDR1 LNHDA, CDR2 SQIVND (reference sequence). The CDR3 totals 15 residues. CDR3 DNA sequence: TGTGCCAGTAGTATAGATGAAGCGGGAGATGGCGAGCAGTACTTC. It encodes CASSIDEAGDGEQYF.

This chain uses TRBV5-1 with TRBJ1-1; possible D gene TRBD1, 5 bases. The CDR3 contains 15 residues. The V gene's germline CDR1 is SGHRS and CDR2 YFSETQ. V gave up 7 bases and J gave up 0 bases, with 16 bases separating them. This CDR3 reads CASYRSPGLNTEAFF. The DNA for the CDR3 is TGCGCCAGCTACAGGTCCCCAGGGCTGAACACTGAAGCTTTCTTT. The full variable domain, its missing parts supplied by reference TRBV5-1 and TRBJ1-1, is KAGVTQTPRYLIKTRGQQVTLSCSPISGHRSVSWYQQTPGQGLQFLFEYFSETQRNKGNFPGRFSGRQFSNSRSEMNVSTLELGDSALYLCASYRSPGLNTEAFFGQGTRLTVV.

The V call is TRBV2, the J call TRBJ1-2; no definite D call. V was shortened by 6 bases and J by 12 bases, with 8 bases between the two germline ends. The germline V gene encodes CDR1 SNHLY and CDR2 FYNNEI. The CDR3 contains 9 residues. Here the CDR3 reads CASSVGDTF. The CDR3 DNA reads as TGTGCCAGCAGCGTCGGGGACACCTTC.

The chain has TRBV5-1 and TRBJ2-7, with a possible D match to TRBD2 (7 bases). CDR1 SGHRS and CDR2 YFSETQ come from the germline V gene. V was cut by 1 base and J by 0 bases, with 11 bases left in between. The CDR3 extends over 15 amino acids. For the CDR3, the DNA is TGCGCCAGCAGCTTGTTGCGGGGGCCCTCCTACGAGCAGTACGTC. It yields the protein CASSLLRGPSYEQYV.

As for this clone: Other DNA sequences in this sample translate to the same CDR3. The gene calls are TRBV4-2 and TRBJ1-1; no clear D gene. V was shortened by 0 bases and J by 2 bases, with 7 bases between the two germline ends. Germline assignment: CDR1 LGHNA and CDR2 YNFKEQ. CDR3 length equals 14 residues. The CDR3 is CASSQDLENTEAFF. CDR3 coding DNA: TGTGCCAGCAGCCAAGATTTAGAAAACACTGAAGCTTTCTTT.

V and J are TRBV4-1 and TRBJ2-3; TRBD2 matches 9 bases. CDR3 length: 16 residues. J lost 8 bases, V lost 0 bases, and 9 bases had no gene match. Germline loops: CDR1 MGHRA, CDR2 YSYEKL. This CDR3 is CASSQDEAGGWGTQYF. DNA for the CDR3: TGCGCCAGCAGCCAAGATGAAGCGGGGGGTTGGGGTACGCAGTATTTT.

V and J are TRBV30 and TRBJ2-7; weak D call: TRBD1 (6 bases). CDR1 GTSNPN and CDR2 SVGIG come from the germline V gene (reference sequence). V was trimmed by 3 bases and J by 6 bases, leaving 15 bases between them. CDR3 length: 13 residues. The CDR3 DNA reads TGTGCCTGGAGCTCACAGGGCTCCCTCGAGCAGTACGTC. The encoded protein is CAWSSQGSLEQYV.

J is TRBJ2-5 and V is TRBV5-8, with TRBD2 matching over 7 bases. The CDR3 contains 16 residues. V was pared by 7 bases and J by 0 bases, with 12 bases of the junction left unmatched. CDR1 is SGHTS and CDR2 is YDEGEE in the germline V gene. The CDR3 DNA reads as TGTGCCAGCGGCGATTCTAGCGGTAACTACCAAGAGACCCAGTACTTC. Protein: CASGDSSGNYQETQYF.

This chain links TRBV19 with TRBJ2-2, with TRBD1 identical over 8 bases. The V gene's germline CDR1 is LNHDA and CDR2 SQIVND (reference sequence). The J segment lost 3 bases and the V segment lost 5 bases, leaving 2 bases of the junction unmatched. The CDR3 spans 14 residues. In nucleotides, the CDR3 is TGTGCCAGTAGTTCGACAGGGGACACCGGGGAGCTGTTTTTT. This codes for CASSSTGDTGELFF.

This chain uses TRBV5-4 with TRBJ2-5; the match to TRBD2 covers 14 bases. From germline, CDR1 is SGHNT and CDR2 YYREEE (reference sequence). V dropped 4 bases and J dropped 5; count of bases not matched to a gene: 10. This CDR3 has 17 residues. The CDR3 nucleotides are TGTGCCAGCAGCCCTACCGGGACTAGCGGGAGAGGGGAGACCCAGTACTTC. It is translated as CASSPTGTSGRGETQYF.

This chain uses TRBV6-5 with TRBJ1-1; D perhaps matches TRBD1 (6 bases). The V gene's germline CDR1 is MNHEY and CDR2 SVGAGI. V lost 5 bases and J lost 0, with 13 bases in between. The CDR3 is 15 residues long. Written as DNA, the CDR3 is TGTGCCAGCAGTCCACCAAGGGGGATGAACACTGAAGCTTTCTTT. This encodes CASSPPRGMNTEAFF.

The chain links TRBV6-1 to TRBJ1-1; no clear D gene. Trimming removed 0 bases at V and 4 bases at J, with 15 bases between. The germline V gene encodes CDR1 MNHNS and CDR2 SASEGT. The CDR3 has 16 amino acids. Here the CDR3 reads CASSEALDARGTEAFF. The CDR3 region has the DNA TGTGCCAGCAGTGAAGCCTTGGATGCCCGAGGCACTGAAGCTTTCTTT.

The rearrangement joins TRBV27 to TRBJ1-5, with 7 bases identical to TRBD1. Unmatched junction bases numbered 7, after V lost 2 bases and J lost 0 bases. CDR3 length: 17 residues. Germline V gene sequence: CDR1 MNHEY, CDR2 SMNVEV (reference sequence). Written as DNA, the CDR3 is TGTGCCAGCAGTTTAGAATCAGGGGGTGATAGCAATCAGCCCCAGCATTTT. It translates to CASSLESGGDSNQPQHF.

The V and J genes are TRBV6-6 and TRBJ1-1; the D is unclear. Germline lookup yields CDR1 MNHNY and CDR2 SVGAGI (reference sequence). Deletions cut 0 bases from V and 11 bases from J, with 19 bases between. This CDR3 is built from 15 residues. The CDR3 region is CASSYSERPPHRAFF. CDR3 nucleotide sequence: TGTGCCAGCAGTTACTCGGAGAGGCCCCCTCATCGGGCTTTCTTT.

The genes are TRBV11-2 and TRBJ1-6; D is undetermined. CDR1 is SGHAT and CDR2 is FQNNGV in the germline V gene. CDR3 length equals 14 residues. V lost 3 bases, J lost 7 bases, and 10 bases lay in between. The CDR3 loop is CASSLKGGNSPLHF. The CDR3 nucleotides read TGTGCCAGCAGCTTGAAGGGAGGGAATTCACCCCTCCACTTT.